Each of the 17 T cell receptor beta chains below was sequenced from the same sample in a study of blood T cell repertoires in COVID-19. Here immunoSEQ multiplex PCR was the method, and the copy in TCRdb shows in-frame clones only, minus some. The data show 200,000 to 250,000 clones, roughly 84% seen once. Material: peripheral blood. The source is a man aged 50 or older who had recovered from COVID-19.

The chain combines TRBV28 with TRBJ2-7; 8 bases align to TRBD2. V gave up 2 bases and J gave up 0 bases; unmatched junction bases: 3. The CDR3 sequence is 15 residues long. Germline-derived CDR1 and CDR2 are MDHEN and SYDVKM. The CDR3 coding sequence is TGTGCCAGCAGTTTAGAGCGGGGGACCTCCTACGAGCAGTACTTC. Its protein is CASSLERGTSYEQYF.

The chain combines TRBV2 with TRBJ2-1, with D hard to call. V was trimmed by 7 bases and J by 0 bases, leaving 10 bases between them. Per germline, CDR1 SNHLY and CDR2 FYNNEI. The CDR3 totals 14 residues. CDR3: CASKSSSSYNEQFF. The CDR3 DNA follows: TGTGCCAGCAAGTCAAGTAGCTCCTACAATGAGCAGTTCTTC. Supplemented by reference TRBV2 and TRBJ2-1, the full variable domain reads EPEVTQTPSHQVTQMGQEVILRCVPISNHLYFYWYRQILGQKVEFLVSFYNNEISEKSEIFDDQFSVERPDGSNFTLKIRSTKLEDSAMYFCASKSSSSYNEQFFGPGTRLTVL.

This clone has a single count. The gene calls are TRBV7-2 and TRBJ1-3; TRBD1 matches at 9 bases. Germline CDR1 reads SGHTA; CDR2 reads FQGNSA. CDR3 length: 16 residues. Trimming removed 4 bases from V and 2 bases from J; junction bases left unmatched: 6. The CDR3 here is CASSSQGQGTGNTIYF. CDR3 sequence (DNA): TGTGCCAGCAGCTCCCAAGGACAGGGGACTGGAAACACCATATATTTT. Combining the CDR3 with reference TRBV7-2 and TRBJ1-3 gives the whole variable domain GAGVSQSPSNKVTEKGKDVELRCDPISGHTALYWYRQSLGQGLEFLIYFQGNSAPDKSGLPSDRFSAERTGGSVSTLTIQRTQQEDSAVYLCASSSQGQGTGNTIYFGEGSWLTVV.

The chain has TRBV3-1 (or the pseudogene TRBV3-2) and TRBJ2-1, with TRBD2 as a possible D gene (5 bases). The CDR3 loop spans 9 amino acids. The germline CDR1 and CDR2 sequences are LGHDT and YNNKEL (reference sequence). Trimming took off 7 bases at V and 12 bases at J, with 7 bases between the two ends. The CDR3 reads CASTRGQFF. The DNA for the CDR3 is TGTGCCAGCACCCGGGGGCAGTTCTTC.

This sequence joins TRBV6-2 or TRBV6-3 and TRBJ1-4, with D possibly being TRBD1 (5 bases). Trimming left V 5 bases short and J 12 bases short, with 13 bases between. The germline gives CDR1 MNHEY, CDR2 SVGEGT. This CDR3 comprises 12 residues. The CDR3 sequence is CASSRDSSELFF. As DNA, the CDR3 is TGTGCCAGCAGTCGTGACAGTTCAGAACTGTTTTTT.

A single count supports this clone. V is TRBV27 and J is TRBJ2-7; possibly TRBD1 for D (6 bases). CDR1 is MNHEY, CDR2 SMNVEV, per germline (reference sequence). The CDR3 runs to 14 residues. V was shortened by 1 base and J by 6 bases, with 13 bases between the two germline ends. Here the CDR3 DNA reads TGTGCCAGCAGTTTATTGGGGGCGTCTCGCGAGCAGTACTTC. This encodes CASSLLGASREQYF.

The chain links TRBV30 to TRBJ2-1; 8 bases match TRBD2. Unmatched junction bases numbered 10, after V lost 2 bases and J lost 7 bases. Germline loops: CDR1 GTSNPN, CDR2 SVGIG (reference sequence). The CDR3 covers 15 residues. The chain's CDR3 is CAWSTNILAGNEQFF. The CDR3 DNA is TGTGCCTGGAGTACCAATATATTAGCGGGGAATGAGCAGTTCTTC.

This chain joins TRBV5-1 and TRBJ1-6; no clear D gene. Trimming left V 0 bases short and J 7 bases short, with 14 bases between. The CDR3 consists of 16 residues. Germline CDR1 SGHRS, CDR2 YFSETQ. In DNA, the CDR3 is TGCGCCAGCAGCTTGGGGGTTTGGCAGGCAAATTCACCCCTCCACTTT. It translates to CASSLGVWQANSPLHF.

This clone was counted a few times. This chain uses TRBV25-1 with TRBJ2-7, with TRBD2 matching 8 bases. The germline gives CDR1 MGHDK, CDR2 SYGVNS. The CDR3 loop spans 15 amino acids. With V trimmed by 8 bases and J by 1 base, 10 bases remained unmatched. The CDR3 DNA reads as TGTGCCAGCCCCAGCGGGAGAAATACGTCCTACGAGCAGTACTTC. Translated: CASPSGRNTSYEQYF.

The chain has TRBV28 and TRBJ2-7; the D gene is possibly TRBD2 (5 bases). Germline V gives CDR1 MDHEN, CDR2 SYDVKM. V was cut by 7 bases and J by 7 bases, with 11 bases left in between. The CDR3 has 11 amino acids. CDR3 residues: CASTEDREQYF. CDR3 nucleotide sequence: TGTGCCAGCACGGAGGATAGGGAGCAGTACTTC. The whole variable domain, filled in from reference TRBV28 and TRBJ2-7, reads DVKVTQSSRYLVKRTGEKVFLECVQDMDHENMFWYRQDPGLGLRLIYFSYDVKMKEKGDIPEGYSVSREKKERFSLILESASTNQTSMYLCASTEDREQYFGPGTRLTVT.

Here the CDR3 reads CASSYSSSGSSYEQYF. In DNA form, the CDR3 reads TGTGCCAGCAGTTACTCGAGTAGCGGGAGCTCCTACGAGCAGTACTTC. This rearrangement joins TRBV6-2 or TRBV6-3 to TRBJ2-7; 9 nucleotides agree with TRBD2. Per the germline V gene, CDR1 is MNHEY and CDR2 is SVGEGT. The CDR3 spans 16 residues. V lost 0 bases and J lost 0; bases outside the gene matches: 3.

This rearrangement joins TRBV27 to TRBJ1-5; possibly TRBD1 for D (5 bases). V dropped 5 bases and J dropped 7 bases, with 15 bases sitting between them. Germline loops: CDR1 MNHEY, CDR2 SMNVEV (reference sequence). The CDR3 is 14 amino acids. CDR3 protein: CASSPWRGYQPQHF. The CDR3 DNA reads TGTGCCAGCAGTCCATGGCGGGGGTACCAGCCCCAGCATTTT.

This chain connects TRBV18 to TRBJ2-1; 7 nucleotides agree with TRBD1. J was trimmed by 2 bases and V by 0 bases; bases with no gene match: 4. The CDR3 consists of 16 residues. Germline values: CDR1 KGHSH, CDR2 LQKENI. The CDR3: CASSPPNRGPYNEQFF. In DNA form, the CDR3 reads TGTGCCAGCTCACCACCGAACAGGGGCCCCTACAATGAGCAGTTCTTC.

CDR3 loop: CASSLRLAGPYEQYF. The CDR3 nucleotides are TGTGCCAGCAGTTTGCGACTAGCGGGGCCTTACGAGCAGTACTTC. This rearrangement joins TRBV28 to TRBJ2-7; TRBD2 agrees at 11 bases. The germline V gene has CDR1 MDHEN and CDR2 SYDVKM. The V and J ends lost 3 bases and 4 bases, in that order; junction bases with no gene match: 5. The CDR3 consists of 15 residues.

The CDR3 here is CASSPGQQRYGYTF. In DNA form, the CDR3 reads TGTGCCAGTAGCCCGGGACAGCAACGCTATGGCTACACCTTC. The V call is TRBV19, the J call TRBJ1-2; TRBD1 matches at 7 bases. From germline, CDR1 is LNHDA and CDR2 SQIVND (reference sequence). Trimming at V came to 6 bases and at J to 4 bases, leaving 8 bases not matched to a gene. The CDR3 loop spans 14 amino acids.

V usage is TRBV6-1 and J usage is TRBJ2-5; TRBD2 matches at 10 bases. The J segment lost 6 bases and the V segment lost 1 base, leaving 5 bases of the junction unmatched. The CDR3 extends over 15 amino acids. Germline assignment: CDR1 MNHNS and CDR2 SASEGT. The CDR3 protein is CASSEELAGVKTQYF. The CDR3 DNA follows: TGTGCCAGCAGTGAAGAGCTAGCGGGAGTCAAGACCCAGTACTTC.

V usage is TRBV10-2 and J usage is TRBJ2-3, with TRBD2 identical over 8 bases. CDR1 is WSHSY, CDR2 SAAADI, per germline. The trim removed 0 bases at V and 2 bases at J, leaving 7 bases unmatched. This CDR3 has 17 residues. The CDR3 DNA follows: TGCGCCAGCAGTGAGTCAGGCGGGAGGCGGGCCACAGATACGCAGTATTTT. It is translated as CASSESGGRRATDTQYF.